What follows describes a single TCR beta chain. This entry is derived from a study of T cell responses to AZD1222 COVID-19 vaccine. This table comes from immunoSEQ multiplex PCR, and its TCRdb copy is limited to in-frame clones, with some not included. The table has 90,000 to 150,000 clones, around nine tenths seen once; the top ten hold about 2.4%. Source: peripheral blood, taken on day 0 of AZD1222 vaccination. The clonotype comes from an adult in good health.

Here the CDR3 DNA reads TGTGCCAGCTCACGGGAGGGGTCCACCTACGAGCAGTACTTC. Encoded protein: CASSREGSTYEQYF. This chain joins TRBV18 and TRBJ2-7; 7 nucleotides line up with TRBD2. V shed 4 bases, J shed 2 bases, and the junction held 5 bases outside the gene matches. In germline, CDR1 is KGHSH, CDR2 LQKENI. The CDR3 extends over 14 amino acids.